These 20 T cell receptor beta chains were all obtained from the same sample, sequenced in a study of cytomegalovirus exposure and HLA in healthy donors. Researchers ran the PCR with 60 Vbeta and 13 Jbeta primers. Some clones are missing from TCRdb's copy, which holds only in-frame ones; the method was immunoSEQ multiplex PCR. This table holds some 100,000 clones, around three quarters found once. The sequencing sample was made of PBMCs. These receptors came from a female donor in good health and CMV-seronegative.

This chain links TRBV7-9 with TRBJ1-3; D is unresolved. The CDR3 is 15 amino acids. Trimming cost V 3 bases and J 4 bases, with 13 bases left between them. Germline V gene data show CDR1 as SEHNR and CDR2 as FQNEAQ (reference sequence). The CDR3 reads CASSFRTGRGNTIYF. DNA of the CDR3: TGTGCCAGCAGCTTCCGTACGGGAAGAGGAAACACCATATATTTT.

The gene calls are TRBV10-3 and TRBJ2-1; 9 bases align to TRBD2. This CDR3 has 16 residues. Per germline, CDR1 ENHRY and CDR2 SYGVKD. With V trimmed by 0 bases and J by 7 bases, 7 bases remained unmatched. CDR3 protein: CAISESGAGGRNEQFF. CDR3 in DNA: TGTGCCATCAGTGAGTCAGGAGCGGGGGGTCGTAATGAGCAGTTCTTC.

The CDR3 DNA is TGTGCCAGCAGCTTGGTAGGACAGGGGGCCTATGGGCAGTACTTC. Its protein product is CASSLVGQGAYGQYF. The chain employs TRBV5-6 and TRBJ2-7; 11 bases align to TRBD1. J lost 9 bases, V lost 0 bases, and 8 bases had no gene match. The germline gives CDR1 SGHDT, CDR2 YYEEEE. This CDR3 has 15 amino acids.

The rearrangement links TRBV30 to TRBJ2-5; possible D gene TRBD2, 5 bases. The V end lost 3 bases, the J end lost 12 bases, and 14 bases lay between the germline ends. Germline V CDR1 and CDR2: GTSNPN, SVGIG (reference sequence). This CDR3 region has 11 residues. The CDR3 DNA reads TGTGCCTGGAGGACGAGAGGGTGGGAGTACTTC. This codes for CAWRTRGWEYF. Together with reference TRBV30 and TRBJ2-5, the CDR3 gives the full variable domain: SQTIHQWPATLVQPVGSPLSLECTVEGTSNPNLYWYRQAAGRGLQLLFYSVGIGQISSEVPQNLSASRPQDRQFILSSKKLLLSDSGFYLCAWRTRGWEYFGPGTRLLVL.

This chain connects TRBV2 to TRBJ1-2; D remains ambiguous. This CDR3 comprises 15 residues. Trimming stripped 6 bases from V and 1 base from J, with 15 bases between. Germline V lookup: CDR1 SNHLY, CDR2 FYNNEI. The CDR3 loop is CASRGRGSGNYGYTF. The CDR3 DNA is TGTGCCAGCAGGGGAAGAGGGTCGGGTAACTATGGCTACACCTTC.

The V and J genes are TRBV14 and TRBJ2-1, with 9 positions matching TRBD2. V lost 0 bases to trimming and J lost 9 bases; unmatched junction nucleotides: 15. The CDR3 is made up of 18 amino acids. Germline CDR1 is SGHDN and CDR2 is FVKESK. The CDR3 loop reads CASSQDRFRGGAFLEQFF. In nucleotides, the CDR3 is TGTGCCAGCAGCCAAGATCGGTTTCGCGGGGGGGCCTTTCTTGAGCAGTTCTTC.

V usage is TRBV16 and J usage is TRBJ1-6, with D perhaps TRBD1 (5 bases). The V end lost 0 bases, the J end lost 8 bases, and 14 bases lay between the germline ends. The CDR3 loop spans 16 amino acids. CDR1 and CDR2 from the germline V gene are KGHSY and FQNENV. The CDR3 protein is CASSQSSSGSHSPLHF. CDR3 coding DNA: TGTGCCAGCAGCCAATCGAGTTCAGGGTCTCATTCACCCCTCCACTTT.

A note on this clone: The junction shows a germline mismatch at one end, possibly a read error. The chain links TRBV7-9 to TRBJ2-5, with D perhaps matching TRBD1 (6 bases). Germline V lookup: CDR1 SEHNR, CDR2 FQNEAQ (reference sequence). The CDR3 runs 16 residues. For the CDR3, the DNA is TGTTCCAGCAGCACCCGAGACCTTGGGGGCCTGGAGACCCAGTACTTC. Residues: CSSSTRDLGGLETQYF.

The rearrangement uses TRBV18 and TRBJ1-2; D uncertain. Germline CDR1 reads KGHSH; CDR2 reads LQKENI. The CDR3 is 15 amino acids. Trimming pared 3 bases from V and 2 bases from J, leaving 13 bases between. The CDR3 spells CASSPWKETNYGYTF. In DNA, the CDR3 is TGTGCCAGCTCACCTTGGAAGGAGACGAACTATGGCTACACCTTC.

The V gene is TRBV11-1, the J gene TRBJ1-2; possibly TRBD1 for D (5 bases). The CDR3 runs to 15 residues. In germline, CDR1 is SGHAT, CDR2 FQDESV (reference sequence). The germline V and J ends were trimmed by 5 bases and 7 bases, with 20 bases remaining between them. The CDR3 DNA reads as TGTGCCAGCAGCCCCCCCGGGGGGGAGGTAGGTGGCTACACCTTC. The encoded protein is CASSPPGGEVGGYTF.

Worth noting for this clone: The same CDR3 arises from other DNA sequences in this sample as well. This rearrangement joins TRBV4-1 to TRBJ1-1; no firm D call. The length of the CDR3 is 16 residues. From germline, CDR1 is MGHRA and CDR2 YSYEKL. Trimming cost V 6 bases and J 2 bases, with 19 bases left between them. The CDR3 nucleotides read TGCGCCAGCAGGCAGTTTTACAGAGGGAAAAACACTGAAGCTTTCTTT. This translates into CASRQFYRGKNTEAFF.

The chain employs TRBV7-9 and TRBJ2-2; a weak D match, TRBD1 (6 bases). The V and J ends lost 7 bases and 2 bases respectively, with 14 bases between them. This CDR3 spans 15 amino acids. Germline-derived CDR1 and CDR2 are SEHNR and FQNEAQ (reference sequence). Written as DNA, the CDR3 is TGTGCCAGCATCCCGGGACAAACAAACACCGGGGAGCTGTTTTTT. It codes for CASIPGQTNTGELFF.

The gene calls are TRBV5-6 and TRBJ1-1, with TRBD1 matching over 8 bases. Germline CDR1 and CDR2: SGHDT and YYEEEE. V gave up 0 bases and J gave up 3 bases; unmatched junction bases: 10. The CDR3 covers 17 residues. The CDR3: CASSLGMQGAPHTEAFF. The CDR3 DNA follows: TGTGCCAGCAGCTTGGGGATGCAGGGGGCGCCTCACACTGAAGCTTTCTTT.

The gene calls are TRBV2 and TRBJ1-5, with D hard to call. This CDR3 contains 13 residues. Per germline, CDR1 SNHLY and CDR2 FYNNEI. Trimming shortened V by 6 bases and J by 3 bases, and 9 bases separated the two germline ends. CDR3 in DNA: TGTGCCAGCAGGGGTACAGTCAATCAGCCCCAGCATTTT. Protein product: CASRGTVNQPQHF.

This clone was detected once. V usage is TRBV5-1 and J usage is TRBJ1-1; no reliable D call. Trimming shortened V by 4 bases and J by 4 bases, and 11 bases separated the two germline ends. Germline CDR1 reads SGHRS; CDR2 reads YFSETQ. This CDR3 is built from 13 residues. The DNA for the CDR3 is TGCGCCAGCAGCCCCGAGACTCCCACTGAAGCTTTCTTT. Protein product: CASSPETPTEAFF.

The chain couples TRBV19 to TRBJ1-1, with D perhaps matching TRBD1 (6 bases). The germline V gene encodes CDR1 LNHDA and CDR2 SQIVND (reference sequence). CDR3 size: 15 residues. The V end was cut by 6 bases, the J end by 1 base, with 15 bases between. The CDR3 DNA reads TGTGCCAGTAGATTACAGGGCTGGGGGAACACTGAAGCTTTCTTT. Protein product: CASRLQGWGNTEAFF.

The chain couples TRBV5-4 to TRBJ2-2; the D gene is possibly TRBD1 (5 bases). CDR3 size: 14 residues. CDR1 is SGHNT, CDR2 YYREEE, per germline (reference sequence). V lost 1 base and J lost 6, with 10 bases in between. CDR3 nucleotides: TGTGCCAGCAGCTTGCGTCAGGGCGCCGGGGAGCTGTTTTTT. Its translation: CASSLRQGAGELFF.

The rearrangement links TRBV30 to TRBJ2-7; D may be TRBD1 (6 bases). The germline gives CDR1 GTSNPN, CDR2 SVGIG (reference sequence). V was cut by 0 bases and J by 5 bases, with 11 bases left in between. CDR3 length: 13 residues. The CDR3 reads CAWSVSQGNEQYF. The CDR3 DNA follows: TGTGCCTGGAGTGTTTCACAGGGAAACGAGCAGTACTTC.

CDR3 nucleotides: TGTGCCAGCAGTTTGAGTCCCGGGGGCTACGAGCAGTACTTC. Translating it yields CASSLSPGGYEQYF. The rearrangement uses TRBV27 and TRBJ2-7; D possibly corresponds to TRBD2 (6 bases). The germline V and J ends were trimmed by 3 bases and 3 bases, with 12 bases remaining between them. CDR1 is MNHEY and CDR2 is SMNVEV in the germline V gene (reference sequence). This CDR3 has 14 residues.

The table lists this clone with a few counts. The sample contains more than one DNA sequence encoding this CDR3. The CDR3 spells CASSYSRGGGTEAFF. CDR3 bases: TGTGCCAGCAGTTACAGTCGGGGGGGTGGGACTGAAGCTTTCTTT. The chain combines TRBV6-5 with TRBJ1-1; D possibly corresponds to TRBD1 (5 bases). Germline-derived CDR1 and CDR2 are MNHEY and SVGAGI. Trimming shortened V by 2 bases and J by 5 bases, and 15 bases separated the two germline ends. This CDR3 region has 15 residues.